This TCR beta chain is drawn from a study of identical twins. TCRdb fed the 5' RACE reads into MiXCR, producing one record per CDR3 protein. Of about 890,000 distinct CDR3 sequences in the sample, approximately 13% were seen once. V lost 0 bases and J lost 0, with 8 bases in between. The CDR3 is 15 amino acids. These data were also filed under a second study, of yellow fever vaccine responses in identical twins.

The chain has TRBV12-3 or TRBV12-4 and TRBJ1-1; no reliable D call. Sequences were obtained from PBMCs. This receptor was taken from a woman between 18 and 29 years old in good health. The CDR3 coding sequence is TGTGCCAGCAGTTTAGCGCTTAGCATGAACACTGAAGCTTTCTTT. It encodes CASSLALSMNTEAFF.